The source of this T cell receptor (beta chain) is a study of response to subunit inactivated influenza vaccine. Germline CDR1 and CDR2: MNHEY and SVGEGT. This CDR3 is 14 amino acids long. Trimming removed 0 bases from V and 4 bases from J, with 8 bases in between. MiXCR was run by TCRdb on the RT-PCR reads, yielding one entry per CDR3 protein. The table lists hundreds of thousands of distinct CDR3 sequences, around a sixth of them singletons. This clonotype came up a few times. Its target is unknown. Study results and caveats: Authors suggested each seasonal influenza vaccination recruits few new T cells.

The chain uses TRBV6-2 or TRBV6-3 and TRBJ2-3; D may be TRBD2 (5 bases). The receptor was derived from a man over 45 who received an inactivated influenza vaccine. This specimen consisted of PBMCs from blood, obtained around 5 days after vaccination. The CDR3 sequence is CASSYSSGPDTQYF. The CDR3 nucleotides read TGTGCCAGCAGTTACTCGAGCGGCCCAGATACGCAGTATTTT.